Each of the 30 T cell receptor beta chains below was sequenced from the same sample in a study of T-cell memory formation after mild COVID-19. From the 5' RACE reads, TCRdb called clonotypes with MiXCR, one entry per CDR3 protein. The repertoire holds over 350,000 distinct CDR3 sequences, with approximately 25% as singletons. The material sequenced was PBMCs or a T cell subset sorted from them (not recorded which). The source of these receptors is an adult woman who had mild COVID-19 (a few samples of this study predate the infection). Cell type and time point are not known.

This clonotype came up many times. This rearrangement joins TRBV12-3 or TRBV12-4 to TRBJ2-5; 7 bases are shared with TRBD1. There are 14 residues in the CDR3. V trimming: 5 bases; J trimming: 1 base; junction bases outside the gene matches: 4. CDR3 protein: CASSGQETQETQYF. The DNA of the CDR3 is TGTGCCAGCAGTGGACAGGAGACCCAAGAGACCCAGTACTTC.

This rearrangement joins TRBV7-9 to TRBJ1-2; D is unresolved. This CDR3 contains 14 residues. Deletions cut 1 base from V and 3 bases from J, with 9 bases between. Looked up from germline, CDR1 is SEHNR and CDR2 is FQNEAQ (reference sequence). CDR3 sequence: CASSLVAGDYGYTF. The CDR3 bases are TGTGCCAGCAGCTTAGTTGCGGGCGACTATGGCTACACCTTC. The whole variable domain, filled in from reference TRBV7-9 and TRBJ1-2, reads DTGVSQNPRHKITKRGQNVTFRCDPISEHNRLYWYRQTLGQGPEFLTYFQNEAQLEKSRLLSDRFSAERPKGSFSTLEIQRTEQGDSAMYLCASSLVAGDYGYTFGSGTRLTVV.

This chain joins TRBV24-1 and TRBJ2-1; a weak D match, TRBD2 (6 bases). From germline, CDR1 is KGHDR and CDR2 SFDVKD. Trimming cost V 5 bases and J 5 bases, with 12 bases left between them. This CDR3 is 14 amino acids long. The CDR3 sequence: CATSGAGPHNEQFF. CDR3 DNA: TGTGCCACCAGTGGCGCGGGGCCGCACAATGAGCAGTTCTTC.

The CDR3 protein is CSARNPTGAQETQYF. The DNA of the CDR3 is TGCAGTGCTAGAAACCCGACAGGAGCCCAAGAGACCCAGTACTTC. This rearrangement joins TRBV20-1 to TRBJ2-5; a possible D gene is TRBD1 (6 bases). The CDR3 loop spans 15 amino acids. The germline CDR1 and CDR2 sequences are DFQATT and SNEGSKA (reference sequence). V was shortened by 2 bases and J by 1 base, with 14 bases between the two germline ends.

This clonotype occurred a few times. The chain links TRBV4-1 to TRBJ2-2; D unclear. Per germline, CDR1 MGHRA and CDR2 YSYEKL. The CDR3 contains 15 residues. The V and J ends lost 0 bases and 1 base respectively, with 6 bases between them. CDR3: CASSQEGRNTGELFF. DNA for the CDR3: TGCGCCAGCAGCCAAGAGGGCAGGAACACCGGGGAGCTGTTTTTT.

V gene TRBV6-5 combines with J gene TRBJ2-6, with no clear D. CDR3 length: 14 amino acids. Per the germline V gene, CDR1 is MNHEY and CDR2 is SVGAGI. The V gene lost 9 bases and the J gene lost 0 bases, with 9 bases spanning the gap. CDR3 DNA: TGTGCCAGTTGTAGTCTCTCTGGGGCCAACGTCCTGACTTTC. Translated, it gives CASCSLSGANVLTF.

This chain uses TRBV7-3 with TRBJ2-1, with TRBD2 matching over 7 bases. V shed 4 bases, J shed 4 bases, and the junction held 1 base outside the gene matches. CDR3 length equals 13 residues. CDR1 and CDR2 (germline): SGHTA, FQGTGA. The CDR3 loop is CASSWTSYNEQFF. In DNA form, the CDR3 reads TGTGCCAGCAGCTGGACTAGTTACAATGAGCAGTTCTTC.

This clonotype was counted a few times. This CDR3 reads CASGPAGDTQYF. CDR3 DNA sequence: TGTGCCAGCGGGCCAGCGGGAGATACGCAGTATTTT. The genes are TRBV7-9 and TRBJ2-3; a possible D gene is TRBD2 (6 bases). The germline V gene encodes CDR1 SEHNR and CDR2 FQNEAQ (reference sequence). Trimming cost V 8 bases and J 5 bases, with 11 bases left between them. This CDR3 is 12 amino acids long.

This rearrangement joins TRBV12-3 or TRBV12-4 to TRBJ2-5; 10 bases line up with TRBD2. This CDR3 has 14 residues. After removal of 6 bases from V and 4 bases from J, the junction contained 5 bases not matched to a gene. In DNA, the CDR3 is TGTGCCAGCAGCATACTAGCGGGATCAGAGACCCAGTACTTC. It specifies CASSILAGSETQYF.

V usage is TRBV20-1 and J usage is TRBJ2-1; 9 positions agree with TRBD1. V was clipped by 6 bases and J by 6 bases; unmatched bases: 12. The CDR3 is 15 amino acids. Per the germline V gene, CDR1 is DFQATT and CDR2 is SNEGSKA (reference sequence). The CDR3 sequence: CSALPQQGAVNEQFF. CDR3 nucleotide sequence: TGCAGTGCCCTACCCCAACAGGGGGCAGTCAATGAGCAGTTCTTC.

V gene TRBV19 combines with J gene TRBJ2-7, with D possibly being TRBD1 (5 bases). The V end lost 5 bases, the J end lost 4 bases, and 15 bases lay between the germline ends. The V gene's germline CDR1 is LNHDA and CDR2 SQIVND (reference sequence). The CDR3 spans 14 residues. CDR3 residues: CASSRWLGPYEQYF. CDR3 nucleotides: TGTGCCAGTAGTCGCTGGTTGGGGCCATACGAGCAGTACTTC.

This clonotype was observed at least ten times. The rearrangement uses TRBV5-1 and TRBJ1-3; 7 bases fit TRBD1. J lost 2 bases, V lost 3 bases, and 8 bases had no gene match. The CDR3 has 16 amino acids. Germline V lookup: CDR1 SGHRS, CDR2 YFSETQ. The CDR3 nucleotides read TGCGCCAGCAGCTATACAGGGGCCTCCGCTGGAAACACCATATATTTT. It encodes CASSYTGASAGNTIYF.

The rearrangement uses TRBV29-1 and TRBJ2-3; 12 nucleotides match TRBD1. CDR3 length: 14 residues. Looked up from germline, CDR1 is SQVTM and CDR2 is ANQGSEA. After removal of 8 bases from V and 6 bases from J, the junction contained 9 bases not matched to a gene. This CDR3 reads CSLTPGQGADTQYF. DNA of the CDR3: TGCAGCCTAACTCCGGGACAGGGGGCCGATACGCAGTATTTT.

This clonotype occurred a few times. This chain uses TRBV4-1 with TRBJ2-2; D may be TRBD2 (6 bases). V was clipped by 0 bases and J by 6 bases, with 17 bases between them. The V gene's germline CDR1 is MGHRA and CDR2 YSYEKL. The length of the CDR3 is 17 residues. This CDR3 is CASSQEYGTSGAGELFF. The DNA for the CDR3 is TGCGCCAGCAGCCAAGAATATGGGACTTCGGGGGCCGGGGAGCTGTTTTTT.

The V gene is TRBV7-9, the J gene TRBJ2-1, with a possible D match to TRBD1 (5 bases). Trimming left V 5 bases short and J 5 bases short, with 16 bases between. From germline, CDR1 is SEHNR and CDR2 FQNEAQ (reference sequence). This CDR3 comprises 15 residues. CDR3 residues: CASSPHLETDNEQFF. The CDR3 DNA follows: TGTGCCAGCAGCCCCCACCTCGAGACAGACAATGAGCAGTTCTTC.

This clonotype appeared many times. V and J are TRBV7-2 and TRBJ2-2; D may be TRBD1 (5 bases). Germline V gives CDR1 SGHTA, CDR2 FQGNSA. The CDR3 runs to 14 residues. Between the trimmed V and J ends, which lost 7 bases and 4 bases, there was a span of 13 bases. CDR3 nucleotide sequence: TGTGCCAGCACCCGACAGTCGCCCACCGGGGAGCTGTTTTTT. This encodes CASTRQSPTGELFF.

This clonotype showed up just a few times. This sequence joins TRBV6-4 and TRBJ1-5; perhaps TRBD1 as D (6 bases). Germline V gene data show CDR1 as MRHNA and CDR2 as SNTAGT. V was pared by 3 bases and J by 0 bases, with 18 bases between. This CDR3 has 18 residues. CDR3 loop: CASSDRGGWRDSNQPQHF. DNA for the CDR3: TGTGCCAGCAGTGATCGAGGGGGTTGGAGGGATAGCAATCAGCCCCAGCATTTT.

The chain is built from TRBV9 and TRBJ2-3, with 8 nucleotides matching TRBD2. The J segment lost 3 bases and the V segment lost 0 bases, leaving 6 bases of the junction unmatched. CDR1 is SGDLS, CDR2 YYNGEE, per germline. The CDR3 contains 16 residues. CDR3 amino acids: CASSVDSGGITDTQYF. The CDR3 DNA sequence: TGTGCCAGCAGCGTAGACAGCGGGGGTATTACAGATACGCAGTATTTT.

This chain connects TRBV2 to TRBJ2-7; D unclear. The V end lost 6 bases, the J end lost 3 bases, and 15 bases lay between the germline ends. The CDR3 sequence is 14 residues long. Germline V gene sequence: CDR1 SNHLY, CDR2 FYNNEI. CDR3 sequence: CASRARPLVYEQYF. CDR3 sequence (DNA): TGTGCCAGCAGGGCCCGGCCCCTGGTCTACGAGCAGTACTTC.

The chain links TRBV29-1 to TRBJ2-7, with no clear D. The CDR3 contains 13 residues. From germline, CDR1 is SQVTM and CDR2 ANQGSEA. CDR3 region: CSGSIFGSYEQYF. DNA for the CDR3: TGCAGTGGAAGTATTTTTGGGTCCTACGAGCAGTACTTC.

V is TRBV5-6 and J is TRBJ2-2, with D perhaps being TRBD1 or TRBD2 (5 bases each). V lost 0 bases, J lost 3 bases, and 12 bases lay in between. Germline V CDR1 and CDR2: SGHDT, YYEEEE. CDR3 size: 16 residues. This chain's CDR3 is CASSLASQGDTGELFF. Written as DNA, the CDR3 is TGTGCCAGCAGCTTGGCGTCTCAGGGAGACACCGGGGAGCTGTTTTTT.

The V gene is TRBV19, the J gene TRBJ1-1; D perhaps matches TRBD1 (5 bases). V lost 0 bases and J lost 1, with 12 bases in between. The CDR3 is 16 amino acids. The germline V gene has CDR1 LNHDA and CDR2 SQIVND (reference sequence). The CDR3 sequence: CASSIDKGRTNTEAFF. CDR3 in DNA: TGTGCCAGTAGTATAGATAAGGGGAGGACGAACACTGAAGCTTTCTTT.

CDR3 DNA: TGTGCCAGCAGTTCCAGGACGTCTACACTCTACGAGCAGTACTTC. It specifies CASSSRTSTLYEQYF. This chain connects TRBV12-3 or TRBV12-4 to TRBJ2-7; D ambiguous. V was shortened by 4 bases and J by 3 bases, with 16 bases between the two germline ends. This CDR3 is built from 15 residues.

The V and J genes are TRBV12-3 or TRBV12-4 and TRBJ2-7; D not certain. V shed 3 bases and J shed 4 bases, with 10 bases lying between them. This CDR3 comprises 13 residues. CDR3 protein: CASSFGVMYEQYF. The CDR3 DNA reads TGTGCCAGCAGTTTTGGGGTTATGTACGAGCAGTACTTC.

V and J are TRBV4-2 and TRBJ2-7; 12 nucleotides agree with TRBD2. Germline V gene data show CDR1 as LGHNA and CDR2 as YNFKEQ. J was trimmed by 3 bases and V by 1 base; bases with no gene match: 7. This CDR3 spans 17 amino acids. DNA of the CDR3: TGTGCCAGCAGCCAAGTCTCGAGGACTAGCGGGATCTACGAGCAGTACTTC. Amino acid sequence: CASSQVSRTSGIYEQYF.

This clonotype was seen a handful of times. The chain uses TRBV14 and TRBJ2-2, with D possibly matching TRBD2 (6 bases). This CDR3 contains 18 residues. V gave up 3 bases and J gave up 6 bases, with 23 bases separating them. Germline V lookup: CDR1 SGHDN, CDR2 FVKESK. The CDR3 spells CASSHLSPLAFGPGELFF. The CDR3 DNA follows: TGTGCCAGCAGCCACCTGAGCCCCCTAGCGTTCGGTCCCGGGGAGCTGTTTTTT.

The J gene is TRBJ2-5, the V gene TRBV5-1, with 9 nucleotides matching TRBD1. V lost 3 bases and J lost 6; bases outside the gene matches: 6. The CDR3 covers 14 residues. CDR1 is SGHRS and CDR2 is YFSETQ in the germline V gene. The CDR3 nucleotides read TGCGCCAGCAGCTGGGTGGGACAGGGCCAGACCCAGTACTTC. This translates into CASSWVGQGQTQYF. Looking up the rest from reference TRBV5-1 and TRBJ2-5 gives the full variable domain: KAGVTQTPRYLIKTRGQQVTLSCSPISGHRSVSWYQQTPGQGLQFLFEYFSETQRNKGNFPGRFSGRQFSNSRSEMNVSTLELGDSALYLCASSWVGQGQTQYFGPGTRLLVL.

This clonotype has just a few counts. The chain combines TRBV18 with TRBJ2-5, with 7 bases lining up with TRBD2. Germline V CDR1 and CDR2: KGHSH, LQKENI. V trimming: 4 bases; J trimming: 4 bases; junction bases outside the gene matches: 3. This CDR3 has 13 amino acids. The CDR3 is CASSRGGGETQYF. CDR3 nucleotides: TGTGCCAGCTCACGCGGGGGAGGAGAGACCCAGTACTTC. The entire variable domain, with the rest obtained from reference TRBV18 and TRBJ2-5, is as follows: NAGVMQNPRHLVRRRGQEARLRCSPMKGHSHVYWYRQLPEEGLKFMVYLQKENIIDESGMPKERFSAEFPKEGPSILRIQQVVRGDSAAYFCASSRGGGETQYFGPGTRLLVL.

The rearrangement uses TRBV6-5 and TRBJ2-7, with 7 bases matching TRBD1. The CDR3 runs to 14 residues. Germline V gives CDR1 MNHEY, CDR2 SVGAGI. The V gene end was trimmed by 7 bases and the J gene end by 2 bases; junction bases not matched to a gene: 8. The CDR3 here is CASIPRGRAYEQYF. For the CDR3, the DNA is TGTGCCAGCATTCCTAGGGGGCGTGCCTACGAGCAGTACTTC.

The CDR3 reads CASSPPRRTEAFF. The CDR3 DNA reads as TGTGCCAGCTCACCACCCCGCAGGACTGAAGCTTTCTTT. The rearrangement joins TRBV18 to TRBJ1-1; D gene ambiguous. The CDR3 is 13 residues long. Germline values: CDR1 KGHSH, CDR2 LQKENI. Trimming removed 0 bases from V and 5 bases from J, with 7 bases in between.